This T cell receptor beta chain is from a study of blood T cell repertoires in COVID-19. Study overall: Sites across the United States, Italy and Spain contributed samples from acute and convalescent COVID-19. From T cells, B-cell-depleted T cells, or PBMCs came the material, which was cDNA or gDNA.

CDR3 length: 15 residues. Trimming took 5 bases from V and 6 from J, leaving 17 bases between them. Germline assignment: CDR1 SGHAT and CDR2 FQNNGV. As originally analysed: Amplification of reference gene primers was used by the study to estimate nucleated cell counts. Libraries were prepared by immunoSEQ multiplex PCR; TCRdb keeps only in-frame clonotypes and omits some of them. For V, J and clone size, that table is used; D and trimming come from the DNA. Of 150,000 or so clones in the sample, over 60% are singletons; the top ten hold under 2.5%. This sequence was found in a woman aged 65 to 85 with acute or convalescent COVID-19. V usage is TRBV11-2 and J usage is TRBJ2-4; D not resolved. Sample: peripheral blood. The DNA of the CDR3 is TGTGCCAGCAGCCCTAGGTGGATTACCGGAAACATTCAGTACTTC. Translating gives CASSPRWITGNIQYF.